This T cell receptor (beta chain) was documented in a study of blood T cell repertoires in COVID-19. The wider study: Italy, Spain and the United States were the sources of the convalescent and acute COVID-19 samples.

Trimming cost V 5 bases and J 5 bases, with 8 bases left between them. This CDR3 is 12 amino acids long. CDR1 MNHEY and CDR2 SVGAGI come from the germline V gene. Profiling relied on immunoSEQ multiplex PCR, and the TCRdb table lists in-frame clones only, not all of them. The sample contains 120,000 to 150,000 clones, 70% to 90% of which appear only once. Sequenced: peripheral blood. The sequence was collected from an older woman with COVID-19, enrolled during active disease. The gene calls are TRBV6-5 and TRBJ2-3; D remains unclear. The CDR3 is CASSIRGDTQYF. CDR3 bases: TGTGCCAGCAGTATCCGCGGAGATACGCAGTATTTT.